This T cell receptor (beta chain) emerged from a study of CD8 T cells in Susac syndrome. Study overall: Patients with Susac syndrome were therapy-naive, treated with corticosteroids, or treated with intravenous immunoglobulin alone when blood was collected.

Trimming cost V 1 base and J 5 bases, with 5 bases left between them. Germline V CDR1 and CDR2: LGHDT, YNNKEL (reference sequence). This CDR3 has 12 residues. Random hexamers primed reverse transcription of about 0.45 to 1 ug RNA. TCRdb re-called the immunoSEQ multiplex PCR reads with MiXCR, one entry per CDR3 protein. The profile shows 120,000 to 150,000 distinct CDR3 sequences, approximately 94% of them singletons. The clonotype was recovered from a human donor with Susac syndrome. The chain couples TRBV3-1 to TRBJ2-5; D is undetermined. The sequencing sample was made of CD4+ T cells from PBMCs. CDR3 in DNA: TGTGCCAGCAGCCAAGTTCTGGAGACCCAGTACTTC. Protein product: CASSQVLETQYF.